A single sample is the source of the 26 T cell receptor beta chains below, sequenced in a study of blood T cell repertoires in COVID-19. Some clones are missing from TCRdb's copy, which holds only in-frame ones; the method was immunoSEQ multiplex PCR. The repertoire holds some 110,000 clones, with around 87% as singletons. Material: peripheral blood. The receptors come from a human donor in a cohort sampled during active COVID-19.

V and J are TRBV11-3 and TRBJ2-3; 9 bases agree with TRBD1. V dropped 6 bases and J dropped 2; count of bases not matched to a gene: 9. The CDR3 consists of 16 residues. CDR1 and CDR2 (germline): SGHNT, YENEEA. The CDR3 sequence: CASSRFGTGYTDTQYF. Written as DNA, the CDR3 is TGTGCCAGCAGTCGTTTCGGGACAGGGTACACAGATACGCAGTATTTT.

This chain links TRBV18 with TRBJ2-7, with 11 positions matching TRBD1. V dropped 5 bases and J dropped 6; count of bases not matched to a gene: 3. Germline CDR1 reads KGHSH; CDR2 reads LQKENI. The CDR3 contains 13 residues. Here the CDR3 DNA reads TGTGCCAGCTCAGGGACAGGGGGATTCGAGCAGTACTTC. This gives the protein CASSGTGGFEQYF. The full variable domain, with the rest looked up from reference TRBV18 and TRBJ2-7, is NAGVMQNPRHLVRRRGQEARLRCSPMKGHSHVYWYRQLPEEGLKFMVYLQKENIIDESGMPKERFSAEFPKEGPSILRIQQVVRGDSAAYFCASSGTGGFEQYFGPGTRLTVT.

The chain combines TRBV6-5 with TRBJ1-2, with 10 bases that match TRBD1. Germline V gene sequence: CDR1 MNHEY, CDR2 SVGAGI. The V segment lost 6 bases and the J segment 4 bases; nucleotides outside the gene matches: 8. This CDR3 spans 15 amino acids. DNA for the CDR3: TGTGCCAGCAGGGACGACAGGGGGCGCGGCTATGGCTACACCTTC. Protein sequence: CASRDDRGRGYGYTF.

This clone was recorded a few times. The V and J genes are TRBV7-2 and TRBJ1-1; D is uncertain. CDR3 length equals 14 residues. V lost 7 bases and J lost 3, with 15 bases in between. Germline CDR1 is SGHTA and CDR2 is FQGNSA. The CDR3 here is CASTLGGWDTEAFF. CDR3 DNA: TGTGCCAGCACCCTGGGAGGCTGGGACACTGAAGCTTTCTTT.

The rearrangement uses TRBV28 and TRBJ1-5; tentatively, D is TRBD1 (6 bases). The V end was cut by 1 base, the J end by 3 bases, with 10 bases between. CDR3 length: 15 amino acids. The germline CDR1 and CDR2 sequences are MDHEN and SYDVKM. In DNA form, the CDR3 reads TGTGCCAGCAGTTTATCGACAGGCCTCAATCAGCCCCAGCATTTT. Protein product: CASSLSTGLNQPQHF.

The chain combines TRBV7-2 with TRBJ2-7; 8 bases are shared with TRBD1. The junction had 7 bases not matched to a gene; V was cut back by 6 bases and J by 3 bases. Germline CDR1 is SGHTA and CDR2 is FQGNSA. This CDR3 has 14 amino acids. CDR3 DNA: TGTGCCAGCAGTTCCCAGGGGGCGGTCTACGAGCAGTACTTC. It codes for CASSSQGAVYEQYF.

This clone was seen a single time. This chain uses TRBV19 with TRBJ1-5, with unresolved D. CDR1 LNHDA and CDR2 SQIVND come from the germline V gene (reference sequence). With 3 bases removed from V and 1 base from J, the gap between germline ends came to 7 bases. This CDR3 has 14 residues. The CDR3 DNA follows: TGTGCCAGTAGTATCTTACAGAGCAATCAGCCCCAGCATTTT. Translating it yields CASSILQSNQPQHF.

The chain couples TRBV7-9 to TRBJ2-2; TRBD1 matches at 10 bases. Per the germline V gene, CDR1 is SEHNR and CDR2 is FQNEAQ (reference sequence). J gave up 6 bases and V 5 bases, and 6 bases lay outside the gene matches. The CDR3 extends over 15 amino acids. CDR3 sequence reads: CASSAGTGAPGELFF. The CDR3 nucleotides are TGTGCCAGCAGCGCCGGGACAGGGGCCCCCGGGGAGCTGTTTTTT. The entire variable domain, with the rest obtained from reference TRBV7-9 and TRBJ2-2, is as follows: DTGVSQNPRHKITKRGQNVTFRCDPISEHNRLYWYRQTLGQGPEFLTYFQNEAQLEKSRLLSDRFSAERPKGSFSTLEIQRTEQGDSAMYLCASSAGTGAPGELFFGEGSRLTVL.

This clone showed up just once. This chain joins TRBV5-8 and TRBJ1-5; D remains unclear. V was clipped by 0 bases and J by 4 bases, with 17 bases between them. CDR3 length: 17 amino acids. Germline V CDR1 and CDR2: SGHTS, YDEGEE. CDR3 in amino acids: CASSLGYTRSPNQPQHF. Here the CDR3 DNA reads TGTGCCAGCAGCTTGGGGTACACCCGTTCCCCTAATCAGCCCCAGCATTTT.

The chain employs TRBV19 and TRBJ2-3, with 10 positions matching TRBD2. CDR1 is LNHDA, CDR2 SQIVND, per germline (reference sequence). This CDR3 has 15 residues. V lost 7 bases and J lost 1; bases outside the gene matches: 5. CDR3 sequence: CASTRGTSGTDTQYF. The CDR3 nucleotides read TGTGCCAGTACCCGAGGGACTAGCGGCACAGATACGCAGTATTTT.

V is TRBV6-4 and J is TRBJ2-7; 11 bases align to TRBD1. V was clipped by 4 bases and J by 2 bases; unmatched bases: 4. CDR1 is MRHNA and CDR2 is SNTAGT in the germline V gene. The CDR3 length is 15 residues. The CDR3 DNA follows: TGTGCCAGCAGTGCTCGGACAGGGGGCACCTACGAGCAGTACTTC. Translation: CASSARTGGTYEQYF.

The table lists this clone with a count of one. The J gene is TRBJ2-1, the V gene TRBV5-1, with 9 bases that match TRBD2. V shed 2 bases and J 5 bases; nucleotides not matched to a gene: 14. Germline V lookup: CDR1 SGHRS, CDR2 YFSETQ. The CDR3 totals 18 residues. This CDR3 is CASSFDSGSTSFNNEQFF. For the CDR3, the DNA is TGCGCCAGCAGCTTTGATAGCGGGAGTACGTCATTTAACAATGAGCAGTTCTTC.

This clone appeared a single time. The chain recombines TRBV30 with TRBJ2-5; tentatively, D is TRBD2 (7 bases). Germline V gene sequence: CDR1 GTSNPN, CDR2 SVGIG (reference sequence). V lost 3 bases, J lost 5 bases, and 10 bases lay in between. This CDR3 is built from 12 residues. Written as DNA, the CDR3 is TGTGCCTGGAGAGGGGGGGGCGAGACCCAGTACTTC. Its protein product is CAWRGGGETQYF. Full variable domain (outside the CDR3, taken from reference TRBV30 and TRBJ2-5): SQTIHQWPATLVQPVGSPLSLECTVEGTSNPNLYWYRQAAGRGLQLLFYSVGIGQISSEVPQNLSASRPQDRQFILSSKKLLLSDSGFYLCAWRGGGETQYFGPGTRLLVL.

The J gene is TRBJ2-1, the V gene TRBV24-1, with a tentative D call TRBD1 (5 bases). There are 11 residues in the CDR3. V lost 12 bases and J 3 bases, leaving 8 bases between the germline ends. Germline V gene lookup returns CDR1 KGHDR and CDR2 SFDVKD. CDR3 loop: CAAQGYNEQFF. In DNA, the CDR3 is TGTGCCGCCCAGGGCTACAATGAGCAGTTCTTC.

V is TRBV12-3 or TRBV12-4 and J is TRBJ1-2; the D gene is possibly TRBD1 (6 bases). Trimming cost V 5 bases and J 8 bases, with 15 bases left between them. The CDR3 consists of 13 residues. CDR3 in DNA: TGTGCCAGCAGTCCGGGGGGGGCGCGAGGCTACACCTTC. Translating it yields CASSPGGARGYTF.

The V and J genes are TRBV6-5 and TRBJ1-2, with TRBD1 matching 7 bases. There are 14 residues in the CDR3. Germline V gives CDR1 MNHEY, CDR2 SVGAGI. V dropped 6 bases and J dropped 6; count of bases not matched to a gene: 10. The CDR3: CASSDGTVFDGYTF. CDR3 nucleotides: TGTGCCAGCAGCGACGGGACAGTATTCGATGGCTACACCTTC.

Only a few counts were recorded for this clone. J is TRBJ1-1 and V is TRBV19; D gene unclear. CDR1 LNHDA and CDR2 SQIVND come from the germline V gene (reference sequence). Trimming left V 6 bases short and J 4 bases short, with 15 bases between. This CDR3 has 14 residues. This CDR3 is CASRLSAAGTEAFF. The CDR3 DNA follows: TGTGCCAGTAGGCTCTCCGCTGCGGGCACTGAAGCTTTCTTT.

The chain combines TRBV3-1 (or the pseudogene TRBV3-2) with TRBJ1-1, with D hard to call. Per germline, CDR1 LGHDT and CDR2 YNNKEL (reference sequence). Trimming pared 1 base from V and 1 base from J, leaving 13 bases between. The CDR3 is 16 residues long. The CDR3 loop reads CASSQAPPPGNTEAFF. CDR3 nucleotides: TGTGCCAGCAGCCAAGCCCCTCCCCCAGGGAACACTGAAGCTTTCTTT.

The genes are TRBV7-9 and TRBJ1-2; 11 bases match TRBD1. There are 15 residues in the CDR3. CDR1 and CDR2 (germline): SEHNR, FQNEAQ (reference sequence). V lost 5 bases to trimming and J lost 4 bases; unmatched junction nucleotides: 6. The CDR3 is CASSHGQGASYGYTF. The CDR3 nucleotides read TGTGCCAGCAGCCACGGACAGGGGGCTAGCTATGGCTACACCTTC.

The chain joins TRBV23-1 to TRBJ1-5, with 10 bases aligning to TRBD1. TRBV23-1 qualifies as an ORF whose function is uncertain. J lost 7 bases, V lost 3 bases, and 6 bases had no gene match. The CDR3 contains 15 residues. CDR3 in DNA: TGCGCCAGCAGTCACCGGGACAGGGGAGGCCAGCCCCAGCATTTT. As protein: CASSHRDRGGQPQHF.

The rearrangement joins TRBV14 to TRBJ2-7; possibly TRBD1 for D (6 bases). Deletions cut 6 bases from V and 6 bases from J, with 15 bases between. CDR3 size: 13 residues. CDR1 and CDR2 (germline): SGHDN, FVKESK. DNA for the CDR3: TGTGCCAGCAGTTCTACAGGGTTTTCCGAGCAGTACTTC. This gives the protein CASSSTGFSEQYF.

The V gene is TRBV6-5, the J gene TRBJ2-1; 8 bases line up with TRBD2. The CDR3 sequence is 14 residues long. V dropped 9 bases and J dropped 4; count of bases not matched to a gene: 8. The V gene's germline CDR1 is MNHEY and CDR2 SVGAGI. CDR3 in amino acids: CASRTSGAYNEQFF. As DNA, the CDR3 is TGTGCCAGTCGAACTAGCGGTGCTTACAATGAGCAGTTCTTC.

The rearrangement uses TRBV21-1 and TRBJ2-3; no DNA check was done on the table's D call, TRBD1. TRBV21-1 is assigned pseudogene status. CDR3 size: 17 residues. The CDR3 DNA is TGTGCCAGCAGCGCGACTCCCGGACAGGGGAGAACAGATACGCAGTATTTT. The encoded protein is CASSATPGQGRTDTQYF.

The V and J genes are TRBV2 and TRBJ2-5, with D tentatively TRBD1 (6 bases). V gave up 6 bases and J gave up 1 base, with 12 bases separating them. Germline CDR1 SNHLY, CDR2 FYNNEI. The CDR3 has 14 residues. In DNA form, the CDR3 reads TGTGCCAGCAGGAAGATGGACAGCCAAGAGACCCAGTACTTC. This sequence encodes CASRKMDSQETQYF.

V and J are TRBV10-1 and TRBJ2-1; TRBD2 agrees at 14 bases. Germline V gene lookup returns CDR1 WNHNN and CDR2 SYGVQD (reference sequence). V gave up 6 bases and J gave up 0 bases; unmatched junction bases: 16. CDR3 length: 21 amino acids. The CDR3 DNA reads TGCGCCAGCAGCGGCGGGACTAGCGGGGGAAGATCCCCGAGCTCCTACAATGAGCAGTTCTTC. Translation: CASSGGTSGGRSPSSYNEQFF.

As DNA, the CDR3 is TGTGCCAGCAACTCCGGCACAGGTGAGCAGTACTTC. This gives the protein CASNSGTGEQYF. V and J are TRBV11-2 and TRBJ2-7; D may be TRBD1 (5 bases). Germline CDR1 SGHAT, CDR2 FQNNGV. Trimming took 7 bases from V and 7 from J, leaving 14 bases between them. CDR3 length: 12 residues.